This TCR beta chain was sequenced in a study of T cells in Graves' hyperthyroidism and ophthalmopathy. Germline-derived CDR1 and CDR2 are MNHEY and SMNVEV (reference sequence). The CDR3 loop spans 15 amino acids. V gave up 6 bases and J gave up 0 bases, with 13 bases separating them. TCR beta CDR3 regions were amplified from RNA. HTBI primers were employed in a first-round RT-PCR of the TCR CDR3. TCRdb itself ran the multiplex PCR reads through MiXCR, one entry per CDR3 protein. The sample holds over 250,000 distinct CDR3 sequences, about 18% seen once. This clonotype has a count of ten or more. The clonotype originates from a woman aged 55-69 years with Graves' ophthalmopathy. The chain is built from TRBV27 and TRBJ2-3; D remains ambiguous. Material: blood. CDR3 bases: TGTGCCAGCAGCTCGATCGGAGCGAGCACAGATACGCAGTATTTT. Translated: CASSSIGASTDTQYF.